One sample yielded the 14 T cell receptor beta chains listed below, sequenced in a study of identical twins. TCRdb reprocessed the 5' RACE reads with MiXCR, giving one entry per CDR3 protein. This table has approximately 590,000 distinct CDR3 sequences, nearly 10% appearing once. A further study also used this sample, focusing on yellow fever vaccine responses in identical twins.

The specimen was PBMCs. The receptors were sampled from a woman aged 18 to 35 in good health.

This clonotype was seen a few times. The gene calls are TRBV6-2 or TRBV6-3 and TRBJ2-7, with 7 bases identical to TRBD2. V dropped 5 bases and J dropped 3; count of bases not matched to a gene: 10. The V gene's germline CDR1 is MNHEY and CDR2 SVGEGT. The CDR3 contains 15 residues. The CDR3 reads CASSKAGSLYYEQYF. In nucleotides, the CDR3 is TGTGCCAGCAGTAAAGCGGGGTCCCTTTACTACGAGCAGTACTTC.

A few counts support this clonotype. The chain employs TRBV7-9 and TRBJ2-1; D unresolved. Trimming shortened V by 5 bases and J by 10 bases, and 12 bases separated the two germline ends. Per the germline V gene, CDR1 is SEHNR and CDR2 is FQNEAQ (reference sequence). The CDR3 contains 12 residues. The CDR3: CASSTNSVEQFF. DNA of the CDR3: TGTGCCAGCAGCACCAACAGCGTAGAGCAGTTCTTC.

The chain uses TRBV27 and TRBJ2-3; no reliable D call. The CDR3 runs to 15 residues. CDR1 MNHEY and CDR2 SMNVEV come from the germline V gene (reference sequence). Trimming left V 5 bases short and J 2 bases short, with 14 bases between. Written as DNA, the CDR3 is TGTGCCAGCAGTCCTCCCCCGGCTTACACAGATACGCAGTATTTT. Protein product: CASSPPPAYTDTQYF.

This clonotype was picked up many times. This rearrangement joins TRBV20-1 to TRBJ2-1, with TRBD2 matching over 11 bases. V dropped 0 bases and J dropped 2; count of bases not matched to a gene: 6. This CDR3 has 17 amino acids. The germline CDR1 and CDR2 sequences are DFQATT and SNEGSKA (reference sequence). Here the CDR3 reads CSARDPASGRTYNEQFF. The CDR3 DNA is TGCAGTGCTAGAGATCCCGCTAGCGGGAGGACCTACAATGAGCAGTTCTTC.

V is TRBV7-6 and J is TRBJ2-3, with a weak D call TRBD2 (5 bases). Germline V CDR1 and CDR2: SGHVS, FNYEAQ. The CDR3 has 18 amino acids. The V and J ends lost 2 bases and 0 bases respectively, with 18 bases between them. DNA of the CDR3: TGTGCCAGCAGCTTATCGAGAGGACTCCCCGCGAGCACAGATACGCAGTATTTT. The encoded protein is CASSLSRGLPASTDTQYF. Full variable domain (rest looked up from reference TRBV7-6 and TRBJ2-3): GAGVSQSPRYKVTKRGQDVALRCDPISGHVSLYWYRQALGQGPEFLTYFNYEAQQDKSGLPNDRFSAERPEGSISTLTIQRTEQRDSAMYRCASSLSRGLPASTDTQYFGPGTRLTVL.

The chain employs TRBV7-8 and TRBJ2-3; no clear D. Deletions cut 2 bases from V and 0 bases from J, with 12 bases between. This CDR3 is built from 16 residues. CDR1 and CDR2 (germline): SGHVS, FQNEAQ. CDR3 sequence: CASSLRASLSTDTQYF. Here the CDR3 DNA reads TGTGCCAGCAGCTTAAGAGCGAGTTTAAGCACAGATACGCAGTATTTT. The whole variable domain, remainder taken from reference TRBV7-8 and TRBJ2-3, is GAGVSQSPRYKVAKRGQDVALRCDPISGHVSLFWYQQALGQGPEFLTYFQNEAQLDKSGLPSDRFFAERPEGSVSTLKIQRTQQEDSAVYLCASSLRASLSTDTQYFGPGTRLTVL.

The sample holds a few counts of this clonotype. The rearrangement uses TRBV28 and TRBJ2-7; D is perhaps TRBD1 or TRBD2 (7 bases each). V lost 8 bases and J lost 6, with 23 bases in between. CDR1 and CDR2 (germline): MDHEN, SYDVKM. The CDR3 extends over 15 amino acids. CDR3 protein: CASQGGSAGNGEQYF. The CDR3 nucleotides are TGTGCCAGCCAGGGGGGGTCAGCGGGAAATGGCGAGCAGTACTTC.

This clonotype was counted between two and nine times. V and J are TRBV12-3 or TRBV12-4 and TRBJ2-1, with D tentatively TRBD2 (6 bases). The CDR3 runs to 15 residues. Trimming pared 1 base from V and 5 bases from J, leaving 12 bases between. CDR3 amino acids: CASSLGSGRNNEQFF. The CDR3 DNA sequence: TGTGCCAGCAGTTTAGGGTCGGGGAGGAACAATGAGCAGTTCTTC.

CDR3 amino acids: CASSLDGSPQETQYF. In DNA form, the CDR3 reads TGCGCCAGCAGCTTGGACGGGTCCCCCCAAGAGACCCAGTACTTC. This chain links TRBV5-1 with TRBJ2-5; no clear D gene. Germline CDR1 and CDR2: SGHRS and YFSETQ. V was shortened by 0 bases and J by 1 base, with 10 bases between the two germline ends. This CDR3 contains 15 residues. Variable domain in full (rest from reference TRBV5-1 and TRBJ2-5): KAGVTQTPRYLIKTRGQQVTLSCSPISGHRSVSWYQQTPGQGLQFLFEYFSETQRNKGNFPGRFSGRQFSNSRSEMNVSTLELGDSALYLCASSLDGSPQETQYFGPGTRLLVL.

This sequence joins TRBV11-2 and TRBJ2-5, with D perhaps assigned TRBD1 or TRBD2 (5 bases each). CDR3 length: 17 residues. Germline CDR1 reads SGHAT; CDR2 reads FQNNGV. Trimming removed 8 bases at V and 5 bases at J, with 27 bases between. The CDR3 region is CASGAELGAVSAETQYF. CDR3 DNA: TGTGCCAGCGGCGCGGAACTAGGGGCAGTTTCTGCGGAGACCCAGTACTTC.

The chain has TRBV18 and TRBJ2-7; D remains ambiguous. Germline loops: CDR1 KGHSH, CDR2 LQKENI. V gave up 3 bases and J gave up 4 bases, with 10 bases separating them. There are 13 residues in the CDR3. The CDR3 spells CASSPTKSYEQYF. The CDR3 bases are TGTGCCAGCTCACCGACGAAGTCTTACGAGCAGTACTTC.

The table lists this clonotype with a few counts. The V call is TRBV3-1, the J call TRBJ1-1; D is unresolved. Germline-derived CDR1 and CDR2 are LGHDT and YNNKEL (reference sequence). Trimming removed 5 bases at V and 2 bases at J, with 6 bases between. This CDR3 contains 12 residues. The CDR3 spells CASSFFNTEAFF. The CDR3 DNA is TGTGCCAGCAGCTTCTTTAACACTGAAGCTTTCTTT.

This clonotype was counted many times. The rearrangement joins TRBV6-2 or TRBV6-3 to TRBJ1-6; the match to TRBD1 covers 10 bases. There are 14 residues in the CDR3. J lost 9 bases, V lost 4 bases, and 3 bases had no gene match. Germline CDR1 MNHEY, CDR2 SVGEGT. CDR3 bases: TGTGCCAGCAGTTCGACAGGGGGCAGTTCACCCCTCCACTTT. It specifies CASSSTGGSSPLHF.

This clonotype was recorded many times. The CDR3 spells CASSFGILTGVTDTQYF. The CDR3 DNA reads TGTGCCAGCAGTTTTGGGATACTGACAGGGGTTACAGATACGCAGTATTTT. The gene calls are TRBV28 and TRBJ2-3, with 8 nucleotides matching TRBD1. Germline loops: CDR1 MDHEN, CDR2 SYDVKM. The J segment lost 3 bases and the V segment lost 3 bases, leaving 11 bases of the junction unmatched. The CDR3 length is 17 residues.